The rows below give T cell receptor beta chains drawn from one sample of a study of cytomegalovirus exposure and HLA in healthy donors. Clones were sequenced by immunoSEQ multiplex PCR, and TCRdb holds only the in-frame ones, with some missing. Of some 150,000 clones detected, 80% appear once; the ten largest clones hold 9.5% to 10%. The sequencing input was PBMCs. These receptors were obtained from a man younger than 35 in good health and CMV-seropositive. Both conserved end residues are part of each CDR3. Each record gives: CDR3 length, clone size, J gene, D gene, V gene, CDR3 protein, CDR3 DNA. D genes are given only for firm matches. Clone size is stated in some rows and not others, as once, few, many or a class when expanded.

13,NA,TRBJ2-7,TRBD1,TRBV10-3,CAISELITGTEYF,TGTGCCATCAGTGAGTTAATTACCGGGACAGAGTACTTC
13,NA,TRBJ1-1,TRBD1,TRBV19,CASSRGQGAEAFF,TGTGCCAGTAGTAGAGGACAGGGTGCGGAAGCTTTCTTT
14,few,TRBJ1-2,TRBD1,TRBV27,CASHPTGSHYGYTF,TGTGCCAGCCACCCGACAGGGTCCCACTATGGCTACACCTTC
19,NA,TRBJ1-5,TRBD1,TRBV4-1,CASSHLRRDRDLRNQPQHF,TGCGCCAGCAGCCATCTACGCCGGGACAGGGACCTCCGCAATCAGCCCCAGCATTTT
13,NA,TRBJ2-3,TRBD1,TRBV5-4,CASSPTGVDTQYF,TGTGCCAGCAGCCCAACAGGGGTAGATACGCAGTATTTT
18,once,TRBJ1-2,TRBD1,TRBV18,CASSLTATGGGSSRGYTF,TGTGCCAGCTCACTCACAGCCACAGGGGGCGGCAGTAGTCGGGGCTACACCTTC
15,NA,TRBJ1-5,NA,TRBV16,CASSQSLVGGTPQHF,TGTGCCAGCAGCCAATCTTTAGTCGGTGGTACGCCCCAGCATTTT
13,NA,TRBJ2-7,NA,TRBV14,CASSQGGGYEQYF,TGTGCCAGCAGCCAAGGGGGCGGCTACGAGCAGTACTTC
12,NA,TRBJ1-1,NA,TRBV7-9,CASSLLVLEAFF,TGTGCCAGCAGCTTACTAGTACTTGAAGCTTTCTTT
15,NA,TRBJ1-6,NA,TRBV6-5,CASTTRGTGDSPLHF,TGTGCCAGCACCACAAGGGGGACCGGCGACTCACCCCTCCACTTT
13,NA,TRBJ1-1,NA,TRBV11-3,CASSFTPNAEAFF,TGTGCCAGCAGCTTCACACCCAATGCTGAAGCTTTCTTT
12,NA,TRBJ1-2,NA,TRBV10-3,CAISERSDGYTF,TGTGCCATCAGTGAGCGGAGCGATGGCTACACCTTC
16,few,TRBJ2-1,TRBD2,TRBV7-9,CSSSLVTGGPYNEQFF,TGTTCCAGCAGCTTAGTAACGGGAGGGCCGTACAATGAGCAGTTCTTC
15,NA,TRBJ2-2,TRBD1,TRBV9,CASSPRTGGTGELFF,TGTGCCAGCAGCCCAAGGACAGGGGGCACCGGGGAGCTGTTTTTT
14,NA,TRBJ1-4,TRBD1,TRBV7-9,CSSSSRQGEEKLFF,TGTTCCAGCAGCTCTAGACAGGGGGAGGAAAAACTGTTTTTT
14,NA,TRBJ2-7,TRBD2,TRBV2,CASKAGTTTYEQYF,TGTGCCAGCAAAGCCGGGACTACCACCTACGAGCAGTACTTC
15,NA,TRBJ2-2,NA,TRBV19,CASSPDSSNTGELFF,TGTGCCAGTAGTCCGGACAGCTCGAACACCGGGGAGCTGTTTTTT
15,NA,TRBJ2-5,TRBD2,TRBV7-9,CSLLAGPMYQETQYF,TGTTCCCTACTAGCGGGGCCGATGTACCAAGAGACCCAGTACTTC
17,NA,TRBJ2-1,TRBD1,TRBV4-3,CASSPHGQGKVDNEQFF,TGCGCCAGCAGCCCCCACGGACAGGGGAAGGTCGACAATGAGCAGTTCTTC
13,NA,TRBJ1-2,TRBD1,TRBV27,CASSFLGQGGYTF,TGTGCCAGCAGTTTTCTAGGACAGGGGGGCTACACCTTC
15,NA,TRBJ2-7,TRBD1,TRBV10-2,CASRADRGQIYEQYF,TGCGCCAGCAGAGCGGACAGGGGGCAGATCTACGAGCAGTACTTC
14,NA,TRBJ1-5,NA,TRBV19,CASSPQRERQPQHF,TGTGCCAGTAGTCCCCAGAGGGAACGACAGCCCCAGCATTTT